The T cell receptor (beta chain) described here comes from a study of CD8 T cells in ankylosing spondylitis. Per the germline V gene, CDR1 is MDHEN and CDR2 is SYDVKM. The V segment lost 3 bases and the J segment 4 bases; nucleotides outside the gene matches: 9. The CDR3 extends over 16 amino acids. Quantitative 5'-RACE was performed with molecular barcodes, and it yielded the TCR beta libraries. One entry per CDR3 protein, called by TCRdb with MiXCR from the 5' RACE reads. The sample includes more than 100,000 distinct CDR3 sequences, 11% of them seen just once. Study-level findings and limits: Disease-linked clones were found to be CD8+ and relatively rare in peripheral blood. Earlier reports found some motif variants in synovial fluid and blood in reactive arthritis. Reported data indicate significant enrichment of disease-linked clones within matched ankylosing spondylitis synovial fluid.

Details on this clonotype: Antigen unknown.

V is TRBV28 and J is TRBJ1-3; 7 bases are shared with TRBD1. The clonotype was recovered from a female donor with ankylosing spondylitis or in good health (not recorded which). The source material was blood, either unsorted or a sorted T cell fraction (not recorded which). Here the CDR3 DNA reads TGTGCCAGCAGTTTTACAGGGGCGGACAGGGGAAACACCATATATTTT. As protein: CASSFTGADRGNTIYF.